The 23 T cell receptor beta chains listed next were all sequenced from one sample in a study of blood T cells in healthy people across ages. Primed by a sample-barcoded 5' primer and a J-beta primer mix, a second PCR proceeded for about 7 to 11 cycles. TCRdb reprocessed the 5' RACE reads with MiXCR, giving one entry per CDR3 protein. Of 1,300,000 or so distinct CDR3 sequences in the sample, roughly 64% were seen once. The sample taken for sequencing was blood. The receptors originated from a man between 18 and 35 years old in good health.

This clonotype turned up a few times. The rearrangement joins TRBV28 to TRBJ2-7, with D tentatively TRBD1 (6 bases). CDR1 is MDHEN, CDR2 SYDVKM, per germline. CDR3 length: 14 residues. V lost 6 bases and J lost 0, with 12 bases in between. For the CDR3, the DNA is TGTGCCAGCAGCTCCACAGGGTACTCCTACGAGCAGTACTTC. Its protein product is CASSSTGYSYEQYF.

The genes are TRBV4-3 and TRBJ1-1; D remains unclear. The CDR3 is 15 amino acids. V shed 1 base and J shed 1 base, with 10 bases lying between them. The V gene's germline CDR1 is LGHNA and CDR2 YSLEER. The CDR3 region is CASSQGYFSNTEAFF. CDR3 sequence (DNA): TGCGCCAGCAGCCAAGGCTACTTTTCGAACACTGAAGCTTTCTTT.

This clonotype was counted between two and nine times. The chain employs TRBV6-5 and TRBJ2-4, with D possibly matching TRBD2 (7 bases). V lost 5 bases and J 6 bases, leaving 11 bases between the germline ends. CDR1 and CDR2 from the germline V gene are MNHEY and SVGAGI. This CDR3 is 13 amino acids long. Here the CDR3 DNA reads TGTGCCAGCAGTAGGGAGGGGGGAAACATTCAGTACTTC. Its translation: CASSREGGNIQYF.

This chain joins TRBV20-1 and TRBJ2-5; the D gene could be TRBD1 or TRBD2 (5 bases each). Germline CDR1 and CDR2: DFQATT and SNEGSKA (reference sequence). There are 13 residues in the CDR3. V shed 6 bases and J shed 8 bases, with 19 bases lying between them. This chain's CDR3 is CSATGTQGETQYF. The DNA for the CDR3 is TGCAGTGCCACCGGGACCCAGGGAGAAACCCAGTACTTC.

The chain employs TRBV6-6 and TRBJ2-6; no reliable D call. V lost 2 bases and J 0 bases, leaving 5 bases between the germline ends. This CDR3 comprises 15 residues. CDR1 is MNHNY and CDR2 is SVGAGI in the germline V gene (reference sequence). CDR3 residues: CASSYVASGANVLTF. CDR3 DNA sequence: TGTGCCAGCAGTTACGTTGCCTCTGGGGCCAACGTCCTGACTTTC.

The genes are TRBV4-2 and TRBJ2-1; 10 bases line up with TRBD2. Unmatched junction bases numbered 8, after V lost 1 base and J lost 2 bases. The CDR3 runs 18 residues. CDR1 is LGHNA and CDR2 is YNFKEQ in the germline V gene. The CDR3 loop reads CASSQGLAGAFPYNEQFF. CDR3 bases: TGTGCCAGCAGCCAAGGTCTAGCGGGGGCCTTCCCCTACAATGAGCAGTTCTTC.

This clonotype was counted a few times. This chain joins TRBV5-6 and TRBJ2-6; the D call may be TRBD1 or TRBD2 (5 bases each). CDR3 length equals 17 residues. V was clipped by 7 bases and J by 1 base, with 18 bases between them. Per the germline V gene, CDR1 is SGHDT and CDR2 is YYEEEE. CDR3 bases: TGTGCCAGCTACCTAAACCTTGGGGGTTCTGGGGCCAACGTCCTGACTTTC. Translating gives CASYLNLGGSGANVLTF.

There are many counts of this clonotype. This chain uses TRBV4-3 with TRBJ2-3, with TRBD2 matching 10 bases. This CDR3 region has 17 residues. Trimming removed 0 bases from V and 6 bases from J; junction bases left unmatched: 9. CDR1 and CDR2 from the germline V gene are LGHNA and YSLEER. The CDR3 region has the DNA TGCGCCAGCAGCCAAGATCCACTAGCGGGGACGGGCGATACGCAGTATTTT. It translates to CASSQDPLAGTGDTQYF.

Notes on this clonotype: A read error may explain this, as a much larger clone is one base away. The rearrangement links TRBV5-1 to TRBJ1-2; 8 bases line up with TRBD1. The CDR3 is 14 amino acids. Germline lookup yields CDR1 SGHRS and CDR2 YFSETQ. Unmatched junction bases numbered 7, after V lost 6 bases and J lost 3 bases. The DNA for the CDR3 is TGCGCCAGCATCCTAAGGACAGGGCACTATGGCTACACCTTC. It specifies CASILRTGHYGYTF.

V usage is TRBV7-2 and J usage is TRBJ1-5; the D gene is possibly TRBD1 (5 bases). V lost 1 base to trimming and J lost 9 bases, with 10 bases between them. CDR1 is SGHTA and CDR2 is FQGNSA in the germline V gene. This CDR3 region has 13 residues. The CDR3 here is CASSLDRRGPQHF. The CDR3 DNA reads TGTGCCAGCAGCTTAGACAGGCGAGGGCCCCAGCATTTT.

The V gene is TRBV6-2 or TRBV6-3, the J gene TRBJ1-5; TRBD1 might be the D (5 bases). The length of the CDR3 is 12 residues. V lost 7 bases and J lost 7, with 11 bases in between. The germline gives CDR1 MNHEY, CDR2 SVGEGT. The CDR3 nucleotides are TGTGCCAGCACAGAGAGGGACCAGCCCCAGCATTTT. Amino acid sequence: CASTERDQPQHF.

In this sample, this clonotype turned up a few times. The chain joins TRBV10-3 to TRBJ2-5; D possibly corresponds to TRBD1 (5 bases). The J call is doubtful: the DNA matches TRBJ2-7 better. The V gene's germline CDR1 is ENHRY and CDR2 SYGVKD. There are 15 residues in the CDR3. CDR3 amino acids: CAISAGKGANYEQYF. In nucleotides, the CDR3 is TGTGCCATCAGTGCTGGGAAAGGGGCGAACTACGAGCAGTACTTC.

The V gene is TRBV29-1, the J gene TRBJ2-1; 8 nucleotides align to TRBD1. Germline loops: CDR1 SQVTM, CDR2 ANQGSEA. The CDR3 runs to 16 residues. After removal of 1 base from V and 7 bases from J, the junction contained 12 bases not matched to a gene. The CDR3 coding sequence is TGCAGCGTTGAAGGAGCTCAGGGGGCGCGGGTTAATGAGCAGTTCTTC. Its translation is CSVEGAQGARVNEQFF.

This sequence joins TRBV29-1 and TRBJ2-4; 8 nucleotides match TRBD2. This CDR3 has 13 residues. Germline CDR1 SQVTM, CDR2 ANQGSEA. V gave up 7 bases and J gave up 5 bases; unmatched junction bases: 7. CDR3 region: CSGRALAENIQYF. CDR3 in DNA: TGCAGCGGGAGGGCACTAGCGGAAAACATTCAGTACTTC. Filled out from reference TRBV29-1 and TRBJ2-4, the complete variable domain reads SAVISQKPSRDICQRGTSLTIQCQVDSQVTMMFWYRQQPGQSLTLIATANQGSEATYESGFVIDKFPISRPNLTFSTLTVSNMSPEDSSIYLCSGRALAENIQYFGAGTRLSVL.

The chain couples TRBV29-1 to TRBJ1-3; D might be TRBD1 (6 bases). CDR3 length: 14 residues. Germline assignment: CDR1 SQVTM and CDR2 ANQGSEA. With 7 bases removed from V and 9 bases from J, the gap between germline ends came to 22 bases. CDR3 DNA sequence: TGCAGCGCCGAGGTTGGACAGAGTCCAAGCACCATATATTTT. The encoded protein is CSAEVGQSPSTIYF.

The V and J genes are TRBV20-1 and TRBJ1-1; TRBD1 might be the D (5 bases). The CDR3 consists of 14 residues. Germline V lookup: CDR1 DFQATT, CDR2 SNEGSKA (reference sequence). Trimming left V 5 bases short and J 0 bases short, with 13 bases between. The CDR3 DNA follows: TGCAGTGCTGGGGGGGAGGGGTTGAACACTGAAGCTTTCTTT. Residues: CSAGGEGLNTEAFF.

In its sample, this clonotype was seen a few times. The chain combines TRBV2 with TRBJ1-5; D gene uncertain. CDR3 length: 16 residues. Trimming left V 1 base short and J 0 bases short, with 10 bases between. Germline CDR1 and CDR2: SNHLY and FYNNEI. The CDR3: CASSEEVQDSNQPQHF. For the CDR3, the DNA is TGTGCCAGCAGTGAAGAAGTCCAGGATAGCAATCAGCCCCAGCATTTT.

The sample holds a few counts of this clonotype. The rearrangement uses TRBV10-3 and TRBJ1-2, with 8 bases that match TRBD1. This CDR3 is built from 15 residues. Germline lookup yields CDR1 ENHRY and CDR2 SYGVKD. J lost 6 bases, V lost 8 bases, and 14 bases had no gene match. The CDR3 sequence: CAISTGGGSRDGYTF. The CDR3 region has the DNA TGTGCCATCTCTACAGGGGGAGGATCCCGGGATGGCTACACCTTC.

This chain connects TRBV6-6 to TRBJ1-4; D call uncertain. Trimming removed 0 bases at V and 8 bases at J, with 10 bases between. CDR3 size: 14 residues. Germline assignment: CDR1 MNHNY and CDR2 SVGAGI (reference sequence). The CDR3 DNA follows: TGTGCCAGCAGTTACTCGAACCCCAGAGAAAAACTGTTTTTT. As protein: CASSYSNPREKLFF.

This chain joins TRBV20-1 and TRBJ2-5; tentatively, D is TRBD2 (6 bases). The J call is in doubt because the DNA end fits TRBJ2-7 better. This CDR3 is 13 amino acids long. CDR1 is DFQATT, CDR2 SNEGSKA, per germline (reference sequence). DNA of the CDR3: TGCAGTGCTAACAGGAGGGCCGGGTACGAGCAGTACTTC. Its translation is CSANRRAGYEQYF.

The genes are TRBV20-1 and TRBJ2-1, with D perhaps matching TRBD1 (5 bases). Germline CDR1 and CDR2: DFQATT and SNEGSKA (reference sequence). The V gene lost 6 bases and the J gene lost 3 bases, with 18 bases spanning the gap. The CDR3 is 15 amino acids. The CDR3 loop reads CSAPDRTRDYNEQFF. The DNA of the CDR3 is TGCAGTGCGCCAGACCGGACCAGGGACTACAATGAGCAGTTCTTC.

This sequence joins TRBV7-9 and TRBJ1-6; D is undetermined. Germline V gives CDR1 SEHNR, CDR2 FQNEAQ (reference sequence). V was clipped by 1 base and J by 7 bases, with 14 bases between them. CDR3 size: 16 residues. The CDR3 sequence is CASSLVPTTVNSPLHF. The DNA of the CDR3 is TGTGCCAGCAGCTTAGTACCAACCACCGTCAATTCACCCCTCCACTTT. Combining the CDR3 with reference TRBV7-9 and TRBJ1-6 gives the whole variable domain DTGVSQNPRHKITKRGQNVTFRCDPISEHNRLYWYRQTLGQGPEFLTYFQNEAQLEKSRLLSDRFSAERPKGSFSTLEIQRTEQGDSAMYLCASSLVPTTVNSPLHFGNGTRLTVT.

The DNA for the CDR3 is TGCAGTGCTAGAGATTCTTCGAACACTGAAGCTTTCTTT. Translated: CSARDSSNTEAFF. The chain links TRBV20-1 to TRBJ1-1, with unresolved D. In germline, CDR1 is DFQATT, CDR2 SNEGSKA (reference sequence). V was cut by 0 bases and J by 1 base, with 6 bases left in between. CDR3 size: 13 residues.